These 23 T cell receptor beta chains came from one sample sequenced in a study of blood T cell repertoires in COVID-19. Sequencing was performed with immunoSEQ multiplex PCR; in TCRdb, only in-frame clones are kept and a portion is missing. The table records 100,000 to 150,000 clones, about 91% of them present only once. The sample taken for sequencing was peripheral blood. The receptors stem from a man aged 45 to 65 with acute or convalescent COVID-19.

The chain is built from TRBV3-1 (or the pseudogene TRBV3-2) and TRBJ1-6, with a tentative D call TRBD1 (6 bases). CDR1 and CDR2 (germline): LGHDT, YNNKEL (reference sequence). The CDR3 contains 15 residues. With 5 bases removed from V and 10 bases from J, the gap between germline ends came to 18 bases. This CDR3 reads CASSTLRDTRSPLHF. The DNA for the CDR3 is TGTGCCAGCAGCACACTCCGGGACACGCGCTCACCCCTCCACTTT.

The chain has TRBV5-1 and TRBJ1-2, with D hard to call. The CDR3 is 16 residues long. Trimming left V 4 bases short and J 0 bases short, with 16 bases between. Germline V gene data show CDR1 as SGHRS and CDR2 as YFSETQ. Here the CDR3 DNA reads TGCGCCAGCAGCCCTGGCCCGCGGGTACCTAACTATGGCTACACCTTC. Translated, it gives CASSPGPRVPNYGYTF.

CDR3 amino acids: CASTLGQGNTIYF. In DNA form, the CDR3 reads TGTGCCAGCACCCTCGGACAAGGAAACACCATATATTTT. This rearrangement joins TRBV3-1 (or the pseudogene TRBV3-2) to TRBJ1-3; D possibly corresponds to TRBD1 (5 bases). Germline V gene lookup returns CDR1 LGHDT and CDR2 YNNKEL (reference sequence). This CDR3 is 13 amino acids long. Trimming pared 7 bases from V and 4 bases from J, leaving 11 bases between.

The chain carries TRBV24-1 and TRBJ1-2, with D unresolved. CDR3 length equals 15 residues. Germline CDR1 and CDR2: KGHDR and SFDVKD. The ends were cut back, 10 bases at V and 2 bases at J, with 19 bases in the middle. The CDR3 region is CATSSRVGRNYGYTF. The DNA of the CDR3 is TGTGCCACTTCATCCCGTGTCGGGAGAAACTATGGCTACACCTTC.

The rearrangement links TRBV13 to TRBJ2-2, with D uncertain. The V gene lost 8 bases and the J gene lost 0 bases, with 22 bases spanning the gap. Germline CDR1 and CDR2: PRHDT and FYEKMQ (reference sequence). This CDR3 has 18 residues. The CDR3 region is CASLWFKNPTTNTGELFF. The CDR3 DNA reads as TGTGCCAGCCTATGGTTTAAGAACCCAACTACGAACACCGGGGAGCTGTTTTTT.

The V call is TRBV4-1, the J call TRBJ2-3; a weak D match, TRBD1 (5 bases). Trimming took 1 base from V and 6 from J, leaving 17 bases between them. Germline lookup yields CDR1 MGHRA and CDR2 YSYEKL. The CDR3 contains 16 residues. CDR3 nucleotide sequence: TGCGCCAGCAGCCAAGTAGGGGCCGTTCAGCCCGATACGCAGTATTTT. Translated: CASSQVGAVQPDTQYF.

The chain combines TRBV13 with TRBJ1-5; no firm D call. CDR3 length: 14 amino acids. Looked up from germline, CDR1 is PRHDT and CDR2 is FYEKMQ (reference sequence). V was clipped by 2 bases and J by 0 bases, with 5 bases between them. The CDR3 sequence is CASSLRSSNQPQHF. Here the CDR3 DNA reads TGTGCCAGCAGCTTACGCAGTAGCAATCAGCCCCAGCATTTT.

V and J are TRBV28 and TRBJ1-1; 11 positions match TRBD1. The CDR3 sequence is 15 residues long. Germline CDR1 reads MDHEN; CDR2 reads SYDVKM. Losses at the gene ends were 3 bases for V and 8 bases for J; bases not matched to a gene: 8. Here the CDR3 reads CASSLDGDRGEEAFF. CDR3 nucleotide sequence: TGTGCCAGCAGTTTGGACGGGGACAGGGGGGAAGAAGCTTTCTTT.

This clone was picked up one time. The chain is built from TRBV18 and TRBJ2-1, with D possibly matching TRBD1 (6 bases). CDR1 is KGHSH, CDR2 LQKENI, per germline. The CDR3 spans 14 residues. The germline V and J ends were trimmed by 0 bases and 10 bases, with 13 bases remaining between them. The CDR3 sequence is CASSPPSQGEEQFF. DNA for the CDR3: TGTGCCAGCTCACCACCTTCACAGGGCGAGGAGCAGTTCTTC.

As DNA, the CDR3 is TGCGCCAGCAGCCAAGTGGCGGGGGGTTCCACTGAAGCTTTCTTT. Translated, it gives CASSQVAGGSTEAFF. The rearrangement links TRBV4-1 to TRBJ1-1, with D possibly matching TRBD1 (5 bases). Trimming stripped 1 base from V and 4 bases from J, with 13 bases between. There are 15 residues in the CDR3. CDR1 is MGHRA and CDR2 is YSYEKL in the germline V gene.

The V gene is TRBV6-6, the J gene TRBJ1-1; maybe TRBD1 (6 bases). The V and J ends lost 6 bases and 6 bases respectively, with 17 bases between them. The CDR3 loop spans 14 amino acids. CDR1 MNHNY and CDR2 SVGAGI come from the germline V gene (reference sequence). The CDR3 here is CASSPRGGRAEAFF. For the CDR3, the DNA is TGTGCCAGCAGCCCTCGGGGGGGCAGGGCTGAAGCTTTCTTT.

The rearrangement links TRBV28 to TRBJ1-5; D remains unclear. Trimming took off 4 bases at V and 8 bases at J, with 9 bases between the two ends. The CDR3 length is 12 residues. The germline V gene encodes CDR1 MDHEN and CDR2 SYDVKM. CDR3 DNA: TGTGCCAGCAGTTCACACGTGGAGCCCCAGCATTTT. This gives the protein CASSSHVEPQHF.

The sample holds one count of this clone. The genes are TRBV9 and TRBJ2-1; D possibly corresponds to TRBD2 (5 bases). The CDR3 is 14 amino acids. Trimming pared 4 bases from V and 6 bases from J, leaving 14 bases between. The germline gives CDR1 SGDLS, CDR2 YYNGEE. The CDR3 DNA reads TGTGCCAGCAGCCTCCAAACTAGTTCCAATGAGCAGTTCTTC. Translation gives CASSLQTSSNEQFF.

CDR3 protein: CSVEELHQETQYF. The CDR3 DNA is TGCAGCGTTGAAGAACTACACCAAGAGACCCAGTACTTC. The rearrangement uses TRBV29-1 and TRBJ2-5; no reliable D call. Looked up from germline, CDR1 is SQVTM and CDR2 is ANQGSEA. The CDR3 loop spans 13 amino acids. Trimming left V 0 bases short and J 0 bases short, with 5 bases between.

CDR3 DNA sequence: TGTGCCAGCTCAAGGGAAAAAAGGACAGCACCCCTCCACTTT. Translating it yields CASSREKRTAPLHF. V gene TRBV18 combines with J gene TRBJ1-6; possible D gene TRBD1, 6 bases. Germline CDR1 reads KGHSH; CDR2 reads LQKENI. V lost 5 bases and J lost 11, with 16 bases in between. The CDR3 length is 14 residues.

CDR3 amino acids: CASSALSGRAIDTQYF. The CDR3 region has the DNA TGTGCCAGCAGCGCCCTTAGCGGGAGGGCCATAGATACGCAGTATTTT. The V call is TRBV9, the J call TRBJ2-3; 11 nucleotides line up with TRBD2. CDR1 is SGDLS, CDR2 YYNGEE, per germline. The CDR3 has 16 residues. Germline trimming cut 3 bases from V and 5 bases from J; bases unmatched to any gene: 8.

The V gene is TRBV5-1, the J gene TRBJ2-1, with TRBD2 matching over 14 bases. This CDR3 comprises 20 residues. CDR1 and CDR2 (germline): SGHRS, YFSETQ. The V segment lost 3 bases and the J segment 1 base; nucleotides outside the gene matches: 12. CDR3 residues: CASSSLTSGRAYGSYNEQFF. Written as DNA, the CDR3 is TGCGCCAGCAGCTCATTGACTAGCGGGAGGGCCTATGGATCCTACAATGAGCAGTTCTTC.

The chain joins TRBV9 to TRBJ2-7, with a possible D match to TRBD1 (7 bases). The CDR3 consists of 14 residues. Trimming removed 4 bases from V and 0 bases from J, with 11 bases in between. Germline V CDR1 and CDR2: SGDLS, YYNGEE. The CDR3 spells CASSSQGGSYEQYF. The CDR3 DNA is TGTGCCAGCAGCTCCCAGGGGGGCTCCTACGAGCAGTACTTC.

The J gene is TRBJ1-1, the V gene TRBV2; D gene ambiguous. Germline CDR1 SNHLY, CDR2 FYNNEI. Trimming cost V 4 bases and J 6 bases, with 12 bases left between them. The CDR3 extends over 13 amino acids. The DNA for the CDR3 is TGTGCCAGCAGTGTGGGAGGGTACGCTGAAGCTTTCTTT. Encoded protein: CASSVGGYAEAFF.

The chain employs TRBV5-4 and TRBJ1-2; 12 bases fit TRBD1. This CDR3 comprises 15 residues. Germline lookup yields CDR1 SGHNT and CDR2 YYREEE (reference sequence). V gave up 4 bases and J gave up 8 bases; unmatched junction bases: 9. DNA for the CDR3: TGTGCCAGCAGCCTCCGGGACAGGGGGCTGCGCGGCTACACCTTC. Its translation: CASSLRDRGLRGYTF. Using reference TRBV5-4 and TRBJ1-2 for the parts outside the CDR3, the full variable domain is ETGVTQSPTHLIKTRGQQVTLRCSSQSGHNTVSWYQQALGQGPQFIFQYYREEENGRGNFPPRFSGLQFPNYSSELNVNALELDDSALYLCASSLRDRGLRGYTFGSGTRLTVV.

The DNA for the CDR3 is TGTGCCACCAGTGACGGACAGGGTCTGAACACTGAAGCTTTCTTT. This translates into CATSDGQGLNTEAFF. This sequence joins TRBV24-1 and TRBJ1-1, with 8 bases that match TRBD1. CDR1 and CDR2 from the germline V gene are KGHDR and SFDVKD. CDR3 length: 15 residues. V was pared by 4 bases and J by 0 bases, with 3 bases of the junction left unmatched.

The chain recombines TRBV2 with TRBJ1-1; possible D gene TRBD1, 6 bases. Germline CDR1 SNHLY, CDR2 FYNNEI. Trimming shortened V by 1 base and J by 0 bases, and 9 bases separated the two germline ends. This CDR3 comprises 15 residues. CDR3 sequence: CASSEDRAVNTEAFF. CDR3 DNA: TGTGCCAGCAGTGAAGACAGGGCCGTGAACACTGAAGCTTTCTTT.

The V and J genes are TRBV7-9 and TRBJ2-3; tentative D call: TRBD1 (6 bases). The CDR3 is 14 residues long. The V end lost 5 bases, the J end lost 4 bases, and 13 bases lay between the germline ends. CDR1 and CDR2 (germline): SEHNR, FQNEAQ (reference sequence). This CDR3 reads CASSPQGRADTQYF. The DNA for the CDR3 is TGTGCCAGCAGCCCACAGGGTCGCGCAGATACGCAGTATTTT.